This section outlines one T cell receptor (beta chain) sequence together with its context. Its recognized antigen is unknown. Per-base quality was not reported, and no clone a single base away is much larger than it. Collaborating institutions collected whole blood in K2EDTA tubes following their own protocols. For TCRbeta analysis, collaborator samples were shipped as frozen whole blood, as isolated PBMCs, or as DNA extracted from either sample type. This sample is part of a study of blood T cell repertoires in COVID-19 (dated by TCRdb to between 2020 and 2021). In terms of the full investigation: Collaborator samples came from the United States, Italy and Spain and covered acute and convalescent phases of COVID-19. A de-identified subject ID, COVID-19 status, age in years and sex were almost always included in the sample metadata. The dataset comprised deeply sampled blood TCRbeta repertoires from subjects exposed to, actively infected with, or recovered from COVID-19. The prospective study material was composed of cDNA or gDNA derived from T cells, B-cell-depleted T cells, or PBMCs. Where HLA class I and class II types were available, the types were taken from metadata supplied by the sample provider, not from assay-based typing. The repertoires were released in a freely available public database meant as a resource for research on the immune response to SARS-CoV-2. The samples were drawn from the first 160 participants of the ongoing ImmuneRACE study and from some 1,300 subjects provided by 6 global collaborators. What the research found in general, with its limitations: How much clinical and demographic metadata was included differed by source and by participant, and the metadata was provided uncurated.

The V end loses 5 bases and the J end loses 0 bases, and a stretch of 5 bases separates them. The CDR3 starts with the cysteine, ends with the phenylalanine, and has 13 residues. The kept DNA is CDR3 alone, 39 bases in frame from the first base. The immunoSEQ Assay, a bias-controlled multiplex PCR, was used to amplify TCRbeta CDR3 regions from genomic DNA. The authors' analysis ran thus. Within the assay, amplification of reference gene primers was used to estimate how many nucleated cells each sample contained. Sequence reads were collapsed and filtered to measure the absolute abundance of every unique TCRbeta CDR3 rearrangement. For each sample, productive Simpson clonality was calculated as the square root of Simpson's diversity index over productive rearrangements. The clones in this table, taken by TCRdb from immuneACCESS, are in-frame only. Not every clone is retained; where verified, under half of the shortfall comes from an unresolved V gene, and the cause of the rest is unknown. V, J and clone size were drawn from that table, and D and trimming were deduced from the DNA. A total of over 150,000 clones appear in this sample, roughly nine tenths of them only once. The ten top clones hold about a fifth of the sample.

The chain uses TRBV12-3 or TRBV12-4 and TRBJ2-1, with no confidently assigned D gene. Sequencing used peripheral blood. This receptor was identified in a man between 65 and 85 years old with active or convalescent COVID-19. The CDR3 protein sequence reads: CASSHYSYNEQFF. The nucleotides are TGTGCCAGCAGTCACTACTCCTACAATGAGCAGTTCTTC.